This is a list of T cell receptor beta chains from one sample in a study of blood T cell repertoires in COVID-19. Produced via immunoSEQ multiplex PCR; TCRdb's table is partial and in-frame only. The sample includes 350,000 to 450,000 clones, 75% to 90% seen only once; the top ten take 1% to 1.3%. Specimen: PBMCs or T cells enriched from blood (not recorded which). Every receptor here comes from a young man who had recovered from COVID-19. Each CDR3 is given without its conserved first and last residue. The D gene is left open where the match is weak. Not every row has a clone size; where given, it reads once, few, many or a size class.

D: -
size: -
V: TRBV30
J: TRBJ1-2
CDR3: AWSRGSQNYGYT

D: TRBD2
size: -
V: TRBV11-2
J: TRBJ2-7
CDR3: ASSDWTSGLREQY

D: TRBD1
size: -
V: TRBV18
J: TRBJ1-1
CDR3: ASSPTDRGWTEAF

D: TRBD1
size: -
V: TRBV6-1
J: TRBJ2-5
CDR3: ASSETGQGLGETQY

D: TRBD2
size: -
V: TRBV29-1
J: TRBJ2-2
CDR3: SVAGLAAGELF

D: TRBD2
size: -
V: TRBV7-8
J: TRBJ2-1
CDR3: ASSRPRLAGGYNEQF

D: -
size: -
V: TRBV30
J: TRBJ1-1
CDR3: AWDRLNTEAF

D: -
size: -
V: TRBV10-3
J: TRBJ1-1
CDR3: AISPGVNTEAF

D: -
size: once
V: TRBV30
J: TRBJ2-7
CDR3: AWSAGMRGHEQY

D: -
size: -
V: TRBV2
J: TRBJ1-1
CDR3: ASSDARNTEAF

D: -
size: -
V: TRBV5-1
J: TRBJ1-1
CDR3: ASSYDRTEAF

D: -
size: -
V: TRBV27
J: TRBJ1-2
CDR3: ASSSVGYGYT